Listed here are 29 T cell receptor beta chains from one sample, sequenced in a study of blood T cell repertoires in COVID-19. Method: immunoSEQ multiplex PCR; TCRdb's copy keeps in-frame clones and lacks some. The sample lists 70,000 to 90,000 clones, 82% occurring once. Specimen: peripheral blood. These receptors all stem from a woman at least 80 years old with acute or convalescent COVID-19.

The rearrangement uses TRBV9 and TRBJ1-6; D remains unclear. Germline V CDR1 and CDR2: SGDLS, YYNGEE. This CDR3 comprises 15 residues. V shed 0 bases and J shed 9 bases, with 13 bases lying between them. The CDR3 protein is CASSVDEALRSPLHF. The CDR3 nucleotides are TGTGCCAGCAGCGTAGACGAGGCGCTTCGTTCACCCCTCCACTTT. Complete variable domain (other parts from reference TRBV9 and TRBJ1-6): DSGVTQTPKHLITATGQRVTLRCSPRSGDLSVYWYQQSLDQGLQFLIQYYNGEERAKGNILERFSAQQFPDLHSELNLSSLELGDSALYFCASSVDEALRSPLHFGNGTRLTVT.

V gene TRBV2 combines with J gene TRBJ2-6; D is uncertain. This CDR3 comprises 15 residues. Germline V gene lookup returns CDR1 SNHLY and CDR2 FYNNEI. Trimming removed 4 bases at V and 2 bases at J, with 9 bases between. In nucleotides, the CDR3 is TGTGCCAGCAGTGTACTGAGCCCTGGGGCCAACGTCCTGACTTTC. As protein: CASSVLSPGANVLTF.

On this clone: It is unclear where the CDR3 begins or ends on the DNA, so no DNA is shown, and the CDR3 is as TCRdb lists it. The chain links TRBV29-1 to TRBJ2-7; the table gives TRBD1 as D, unverified against the DNA. The CDR3 is 12 amino acids long, termini counted. The V gene's germline CDR1 is SQVTM and CDR2 ANQGSEA. CDR3 residues: CSVASGTARRYF.

The chain couples TRBV29-1 to TRBJ1-2; maybe TRBD1 (5 bases). This CDR3 region has 13 residues. Between the trimmed V and J ends, which lost 7 bases and 8 bases, there was a span of 20 bases. Germline-derived CDR1 and CDR2 are SQVTM and ANQGSEA. The CDR3 region has the DNA TGCAGCGGCTTCGTGGACACCGGAGGGGGCTACACCTTC. It codes for CSGFVDTGGGYTF.

This rearrangement joins TRBV10-3 to TRBJ2-7; a weak D match, TRBD2 (5 bases). V lost 10 bases, J lost 10 bases, and 17 bases lay in between. The CDR3 is 11 amino acids. Germline V gene data show CDR1 as ENHRY and CDR2 as SYGVKD. CDR3 sequence reads: CATHRGNLQYF. In DNA form, the CDR3 reads TGTGCCACCCACCGAGGGAACCTCCAGTACTTC.

The chain is built from TRBV5-5 and TRBJ1-1, with a possible D match to TRBD1 (6 bases). Trimming cost V 2 bases and J 7 bases, with 12 bases left between them. CDR3 size: 13 residues. Looked up from germline, CDR1 is SGHKS and CDR2 is YYEKEE (reference sequence). CDR3 DNA: TGTGCCAGCAGCTTAACCGGGACAAGTGAAGCTTTCTTT. The encoded protein is CASSLTGTSEAFF. Together with reference TRBV5-5 and TRBJ1-1, the CDR3 gives the full variable domain: DAGVTQSPTHLIKTRGQQVTLRCSPISGHKSVSWYQQVLGQGPQFIFQYYEKEERGRGNFPDRFSARQFPNYSSELNVNALLLGDSALYLCASSLTGTSEAFFGQGTRLTVV.

The chain carries TRBV3-1 (or the pseudogene TRBV3-2) and TRBJ2-1; D is undetermined. Germline CDR1 reads LGHDT; CDR2 reads YNNKEL (reference sequence). V shed 2 bases and J shed 6 bases, with 5 bases lying between them. The CDR3 sequence is 12 residues long. The CDR3 nucleotides read TGTGCCAGCAGCCAACCATTCAATGAGCAGTTCTTC. Its protein is CASSQPFNEQFF.

The rearrangement joins TRBV6-5 to TRBJ1-1, with a tentative D call TRBD1 (5 bases). Germline CDR1 and CDR2: MNHEY and SVGAGI. This CDR3 has 13 amino acids. Between the trimmed V and J ends, which lost 6 bases and 3 bases, there was a span of 11 bases. The CDR3 sequence is CASRLTGYTEAFF. DNA of the CDR3: TGTGCCAGCAGGCTAACAGGATACACTGAAGCTTTCTTT.

Remarks on this clone: Sequence at one end of the junction differs from germline and may be a read error. This chain connects TRBV18 to TRBJ1-1; weak D call: TRBD1 (5 bases). This CDR3 contains 15 residues. Germline V lookup: CDR1 KGHSH, CDR2 LQKENI. CDR3 bases: TGTGCCAGCTCAACTATAGGGGCTAGGAACACTGAGGCTTTCTTT. Amino acids: CASSTIGARNTEAFF.

This rearrangement joins TRBV4-2 to TRBJ2-1; 11 bases match TRBD2. The CDR3 extends over 14 amino acids. J lost 7 bases, V lost 3 bases, and 2 bases had no gene match. The germline CDR1 and CDR2 sequences are LGHNA and YNFKEQ. CDR3 sequence reads: CASSQTSGENEQFF. CDR3 bases: TGTGCCAGCAGCCAGACTAGCGGGGAAAATGAGCAGTTCTTC.

The chain employs TRBV7-9 and TRBJ1-4, with 9 nucleotides matching TRBD1. V shed 4 bases, J shed 5 bases, and the junction held 5 bases outside the gene matches. This CDR3 comprises 15 residues. CDR1 and CDR2 from the germline V gene are SEHNR and FQNEAQ (reference sequence). CDR3 DNA sequence: TGTGCCAGCAGCTCAGCCGGACAGGGGAATGAAAAACTGTTTTTT. This encodes CASSSAGQGNEKLFF.

This clone has more than one count but fewer than ten. The gene calls are TRBV6-5 and TRBJ2-5; the D gene is possibly TRBD2 (6 bases). In germline, CDR1 is MNHEY, CDR2 SVGAGI. The CDR3 runs to 16 residues. Trimming pared 0 bases from V and 1 base from J, leaving 12 bases between. Here the CDR3 reads CASSYSSQGGQETQYF. CDR3 sequence (DNA): TGTGCCAGCAGTTACTCCTCCCAGGGAGGCCAAGAGACCCAGTACTTC.

This clone was seen once. This chain joins TRBV5-8 and TRBJ2-2, with a tentative D call TRBD2 (5 bases). CDR3 length: 15 amino acids. Germline V gene sequence: CDR1 SGHTS, CDR2 YDEGEE. Trimming removed 4 bases from V and 6 bases from J, with 16 bases in between. CDR3 protein: CASSLAGLRAGELFF. The CDR3 coding sequence is TGTGCCAGCAGCCTGGCGGGTCTCCGAGCCGGGGAGCTGTTTTTT.

V gene TRBV7-6 combines with J gene TRBJ2-5; TRBD1 aligns across 8 bases. Trimming at V came to 1 base and at J to 5 bases, leaving 6 bases not matched to a gene. The CDR3 contains 15 residues. Germline values: CDR1 SGHVS, CDR2 FNYEAQ. This CDR3 reads CASSLGTGRLETQYF. The CDR3 DNA is TGTGCCAGCAGCTTAGGGACAGGGAGGTTGGAGACCCAGTACTTC.

The genes are TRBV11-2 and TRBJ2-5; 12 positions agree with TRBD2. The CDR3 runs 13 residues. Germline CDR1 reads SGHAT; CDR2 reads FQNNGV. V gave up 8 bases and J gave up 5 bases; unmatched junction bases: 3. The CDR3 sequence: CASPGLAGETQYF. Written as DNA, the CDR3 is TGTGCCAGCCCCGGACTAGCGGGGGAGACCCAGTACTTC.

The genes are TRBV19 and TRBJ1-1; tentative D call: TRBD1 (5 bases). The length of the CDR3 is 13 residues. Germline loops: CDR1 LNHDA, CDR2 SQIVND (reference sequence). The V and J ends lost 2 bases and 6 bases respectively, with 10 bases between them. CDR3 residues: CASSISRAPEAFF. The CDR3 DNA sequence: TGTGCCAGTAGTATAAGCAGGGCGCCTGAAGCTTTCTTT.

The chain links TRBV28 to TRBJ1-6; D unclear. This CDR3 comprises 14 residues. Trimming shortened V by 9 bases and J by 6 bases, and 15 bases separated the two germline ends. The germline gives CDR1 MDHEN, CDR2 SYDVKM. CDR3 coding DNA: TGTGCCAGTTTGGAGGCTCGACGTAATTCACCCCTCCACTTT. Residues: CASLEARRNSPLHF.

The genes are TRBV7-9 and TRBJ1-1, with D unclear. V was trimmed by 5 bases and J by 0 bases, leaving 7 bases between them. The CDR3 covers 13 residues. Germline V lookup: CDR1 SEHNR, CDR2 FQNEAQ (reference sequence). CDR3 in amino acids: CASSQQMNTEAFF. CDR3 DNA sequence: TGTGCCAGCAGCCAACAAATGAACACTGAAGCTTTCTTT.

The sample holds one count of this clone. The chain employs TRBV7-9 and TRBJ2-3; 15 bases match TRBD2. The V and J ends lost 11 bases and 9 bases, in that order; junction bases with no gene match: 9. The length of the CDR3 is 14 residues. Germline loops: CDR1 SEHNR, CDR2 FQNEAQ (reference sequence). The DNA of the CDR3 is TGTGCCGCGGGACTAGCGGGAGGTCATGGCACGCAGTATTTT. Protein sequence: CAAGLAGGHGTQYF.

Only a few counts were recorded for this clone. V usage is TRBV7-8 and J usage is TRBJ1-5; TRBD1 matches 8 bases. Germline V gene sequence: CDR1 SGHVS, CDR2 FQNEAQ. CDR3 length: 16 residues. The V gene end was trimmed by 4 bases and the J gene end by 5 bases; junction bases not matched to a gene: 10. CDR3 region: CASSSQSGGGYQPQHF. As DNA, the CDR3 is TGTGCCAGCAGCTCCCAATCAGGGGGCGGGTATCAGCCCCAGCATTTT.

V and J are TRBV24-1 and TRBJ2-2, with 10 bases that match TRBD2. The V gene end was trimmed by 7 bases and the J gene end by 0 bases; junction bases not matched to a gene: 7. Germline loops: CDR1 KGHDR, CDR2 SFDVKD. This CDR3 has 17 residues. The CDR3 loop is CATRAPAGGTNTGELFF. The CDR3 DNA reads as TGTGCCACCAGAGCCCCAGCGGGAGGGACGAACACCGGGGAGCTGTTTTTT.

In DNA form, the CDR3 reads TGTGCCAGCAGCTTGGGGACAGGGCTTAATGAAAAACTGTTTTTT. This translates into CASSLGTGLNEKLFF. The J gene is TRBJ1-4, the V gene TRBV5-4; TRBD1 matches 8 bases. V lost 0 bases, J lost 4 bases, and 2 bases stayed unmatched. Looked up from germline, CDR1 is SGHNT and CDR2 is YYREEE (reference sequence). This CDR3 has 15 amino acids.

This chain connects TRBV3-1 (or the pseudogene TRBV3-2) to TRBJ1-1; 9 bases agree with TRBD1. V shed 1 base, J shed 4 bases, and the junction held 4 bases outside the gene matches. Germline-derived CDR1 and CDR2 are LGHDT and YNNKEL (reference sequence). The CDR3 covers 15 residues. The CDR3 region is CASSQAGTGTTEAFF. The CDR3 nucleotides are TGTGCCAGCAGCCAAGCGGGGACAGGGACCACTGAAGCTTTCTTT.

The CDR3 region is CASSLVKGLSTDTQYF. The DNA of the CDR3 is TGTGCCAGCAGCTTAGTTAAGGGGTTAAGCACAGATACGCAGTATTTT. The rearrangement joins TRBV7-2 to TRBJ2-3, with D tentatively TRBD1 (5 bases). The V and J ends lost 1 base and 0 bases respectively, with 11 bases between them. This CDR3 spans 16 amino acids. CDR1 is SGHTA and CDR2 is FQGNSA in the germline V gene.

The chain recombines TRBV28 with TRBJ2-5, with TRBD2 matching 14 bases. This CDR3 spans 17 amino acids. Per germline, CDR1 MDHEN and CDR2 SYDVKM. The ends lost 3 bases at V and 8 bases at J; junction bases unmatched: 11. CDR3 bases: TGTGCCAGCAGTTTCCGGACTAGCGGGAGGTCCTCGCCAACCCAGTACTTC. Protein product: CASSFRTSGRSSPTQYF.

The chain carries TRBV5-1 and TRBJ2-7; D is perhaps TRBD1 (6 bases). V lost 2 bases, J lost 3 bases, and 12 bases lay in between. The CDR3 contains 14 residues. CDR1 is SGHRS and CDR2 is YFSETQ in the germline V gene. The CDR3 reads CASSLGTQFYEQYF. The CDR3 DNA sequence: TGCGCCAGCAGCTTAGGGACACAATTCTACGAGCAGTACTTC.

This chain uses TRBV28 with TRBJ1-5; no definite D call. Trimming shortened V by 8 bases and J by 4 bases, and 12 bases separated the two germline ends. The germline V gene encodes CDR1 MDHEN and CDR2 SYDVKM. The CDR3 is 13 amino acids. DNA for the CDR3: TGTGCCAGCCTCCCGGCGGGGAATCAGCCCCAGCATTTT. Protein sequence: CASLPAGNQPQHF.

This rearrangement joins TRBV7-9 to TRBJ1-4, with 7 bases that match TRBD1. Per the germline V gene, CDR1 is SEHNR and CDR2 is FQNEAQ (reference sequence). V dropped 5 bases and J dropped 4; count of bases not matched to a gene: 7. CDR3 length equals 15 residues. The CDR3 sequence is CASSPNRGLNEKLFF. In DNA, the CDR3 is TGTGCCAGCAGCCCAAACAGGGGACTTAATGAAAAACTGTTTTTT.

The genes are TRBV7-9 and TRBJ2-3; 7 bases fit TRBD2. The CDR3 has 14 amino acids. Germline loops: CDR1 SEHNR, CDR2 FQNEAQ (reference sequence). The junction had 3 bases not matched to a gene; V was cut back by 2 bases and J by 4 bases. The CDR3 reads CASSLSSGSDTQYF. DNA of the CDR3: TGTGCCAGCAGCTTAAGTAGCGGGTCAGATACGCAGTATTTT.